Listed below are T cell receptor beta chains from one sample, sequenced in a study of T cell responses to AZD1222 COVID-19 vaccine. The repertoire was sequenced with immunoSEQ multiplex PCR; TCRdb's copy has only in-frame clones and lacks some. There are about 30,000 clones in the sample; roughly 93% occur only once, and 8.1% lies in the top ten. The sequencing here drew on peripheral blood, taken on day 0 of AZD1222 vaccination. The receptors stem from an adult in good health. Each CDR3 is given with its conserved first and last residue. The D gene is left open where the match is weak. Clone size is given for some rows only: seen once, a few or many times, or a class if the clone is expanded.

len	d_gene	v_gene	abundance	j_gene	CDR3nt	CDR3aa
13	NA	TRBV27	NA	TRBJ1-2	TGTGCCAGCAGTTCCCCACAGGGATATGGCTACACCTTC	CASSSPQGYGYTF
13	TRBD2	TRBV5-1	NA	TRBJ2-7	TGCGCCAGCACCCCTGTGAGGGAGGGCGAGCAGTACTTC	CASTPVREGEQYF
14	TRBD2	TRBV5-1	NA	TRBJ2-7	TGCGCCAGCAGCTTGCCAAGCGGGAGGAACGAGCAGTACTTC	CASSLPSGRNEQYF
15	NA	TRBV24-1	NA	TRBJ2-5	TGTGCCACCAGTGAACCCACCTCGGGACAAGAGACCCAGTACTTC	CATSEPTSGQETQYF
13	TRBD1	TRBV19	NA	TRBJ1-2	TGTGCCAGTAGTAATACAGGGGGCTATGGCTACACCTTC	CASSNTGGYGYTF
15	NA	TRBV18	once	TRBJ1-1	TGTGCCAGCTCACCACCGAGGACAATGAACACTGAAGCTTTCTTT	CASSPPRTMNTEAFF
12	NA	TRBV4-1	NA	TRBJ2-1	TGCGCCAGCAGCAGGGAAGGCTATGAGCAGTTCTTC	CASSREGYEQFF
12	NA	TRBV6-6	NA	TRBJ1-1	TGTGCCAGCAGTTACGCGAACACTGAAGCTTTCTTT	CASSYANTEAFF
16	NA	TRBV10-2	NA	TRBJ2-3	TGCGCCAGCAGTGAAATGTCGGAAACTAGCACAGATACGCAGTATTTT	CASSEMSETSTDTQYF
14	TRBD1	TRBV19	once	TRBJ2-6	TGTGCCAGCAGACAGGGGGTTGGGGCCAACGTCCTGACTTTC	CASRQGVGANVLTF
15	NA	TRBV7-9	NA	TRBJ1-4	TGTGCCAGCAGCCCAGTGGCGGCTAGGGGTGAAAAACTGTTTTTT	CASSPVAARGEKLFF